The 29 T cell receptor beta chains reported below all come from one sample, sequenced in a study of tumor-infiltrating lymphocytes in primary liver carcinoma. RNA was extracted from whole blood without cell sorting, alongside germline DNA. The researchers produced TCR beta cDNA from approximately 540 ng total RNA with a constant-region primer. Researchers made the TCR beta libraries by running three nested multiplex PCR rounds with slightly modified ARM-PCR. TRBV1-TRBV30 forward primers paired with a C-beta reverse primer were used in the first two PCR rounds, which ran roughly 9 cycles each. Each CDR3 protein is one row after TCRdb ran MiXCR on the multiplex PCR reads. This sample has about 300,000 distinct CDR3 sequences, with 50% to 70% found just once. The material sequenced was peripheral blood. Every receptor here comes from a man aged 40-49 years with primary liver carcinoma and hepatitis B virus infection.

The table lists this clonotype with a count of one. Written as DNA, the CDR3 is TGCGCCAGCAGCTTGGCTCTGGACGGGGTCGAGCAGTACTTC. Translated: CASSLALDGVEQYF. This chain joins TRBV5-1 and TRBJ2-7; tentatively, D is TRBD2 (5 bases). This CDR3 region has 14 residues. V was shortened by 0 bases and J by 6 bases, with 13 bases between the two germline ends. CDR1 and CDR2 from the germline V gene are SGHRS and YFSETQ.

In the case of this clonotype: This CDR3 fails to terminate in the conserved phenylalanine or tryptophan, so it likely reflects a read error. In DNA form, the CDR3 reads TGCAGCGTTCTGGACTGCAGGCCCTCTGGAAACACCATATATTCT. It is translated as CSVLDCRPSGNTIYS. The chain uses TRBV29-1 and TRBJ1-3; D remains ambiguous. Trimming took 5 bases from V and 0 from J, leaving 14 bases between them. The CDR3 is 15 residues long. Germline loops: CDR1 SQVTM, CDR2 ANQGSEA.

As for this clonotype: One junction end disagrees with the germline gene, perhaps due to a read error. The chain links TRBV12-3 or TRBV12-4 to TRBJ2-7, with D possibly matching TRBD2 (5 bases). This CDR3 is 12 amino acids long. The CDR3 DNA reads as TGTGCTAGCAATCACGGAGGCCTCGAGCAGTACTTC. Protein product: CASNHGGLEQYF.

The rearrangement uses TRBV5-4 and TRBJ2-3, with 7 bases that match TRBD2. V gave up 6 bases and J gave up 4 bases; unmatched junction bases: 17. CDR3 size: 17 residues. Germline lookup yields CDR1 SGHNT and CDR2 YYREEE (reference sequence). For the CDR3, the DNA is TGTGCCAGCATTAACAGAGCCTCCGGTACTAGCGCAGATACGCAGTATTTT. Translated, it gives CASINRASGTSADTQYF.

As for this clonotype: A much larger clone differs from this one at a single base, so this may be a read error. The chain has TRBV12-3 or TRBV12-4 and TRBJ1-1; D possibly corresponds to TRBD1 (5 bases). The CDR3 length is 15 residues. V was shortened by 2 bases and J by 6 bases, with 16 bases between the two germline ends. The CDR3 reads CASSLRQGLLAEAFF. CDR3 bases: TGTGCCAGCAGTTTAAGGCAGGGCCTATTGGCTGAAGCTTTCTTT.

The chain carries TRBV5-4 and TRBJ2-5; D perhaps matches TRBD2 (6 bases). V was trimmed by 4 bases and J by 4 bases, leaving 17 bases between them. The germline CDR1 and CDR2 sequences are SGHNT and YYREEE (reference sequence). The length of the CDR3 is 15 residues. The CDR3 DNA reads TGTGCCAGCAGCCAGACTAGTAGGGATCGAGAGACCCAGTACTTC. Its translation is CASSQTSRDRETQYF.

This chain links TRBV29-1 with TRBJ1-1, with D tentatively TRBD1 (6 bases). Trimming removed 3 bases from V and 12 bases from J, with 17 bases in between. The CDR3 covers 12 residues. CDR1 is SQVTM and CDR2 is ANQGSEA in the germline V gene. DNA of the CDR3: TGCAGCGTTGAGCGGGGGGCCCGGGGGCCTTTCTTT. Its translation is CSVERGARGPFF.

Turning to this clonotype: This may be a read error: a much more frequent sequence differs by one nucleotide. The V and J genes are TRBV12-3 or TRBV12-4 and TRBJ2-2; a weak D match, TRBD2 (5 bases). CDR3 length: 12 amino acids. Trimming took off 6 bases at V and 7 bases at J, with 9 bases between the two ends. CDR3 sequence (DNA): TGTGCCAGCAGACGGGGTGGCGGGGAGCTGTTTTTT. Its translation is CASRRGGGELFF.

This clonotype was seen just once. The chain recombines TRBV11-2 with TRBJ2-1; no firm D call. Germline lookup yields CDR1 SGHAT and CDR2 FQNNGV. Between the trimmed V and J ends, which lost 6 bases and 6 bases, there was a span of 6 bases. The CDR3 totals 11 residues. Written as DNA, the CDR3 is TGTGCCAGCAGTCTATGCAATGAGCAGTTCTTC. This encodes CASSLCNEQFF.

Of note for this clonotype: This may stem from a read error, because a much larger clone lies one nucleotide away. The gene calls are TRBV4-2 and TRBJ2-1, with TRBD2 identical over 7 bases. The CDR3 runs to 17 residues. V gave up 4 bases and J gave up 5 bases; unmatched junction bases: 14. CDR1 and CDR2 from the germline V gene are LGHNA and YNFKEQ. The CDR3, as DNA: TGTGCCAGCAGCCTGCAGACGGGGGAACGGGGGGACAATGAGCAGTTCTTC. It encodes CASSLQTGERGDNEQFF.

The chain has TRBV28 and TRBJ2-3; possibly TRBD1 or TRBD2 for D (5 bases each). Trimming took 3 bases from V and 8 from J, leaving 24 bases between them. From germline, CDR1 is MDHEN and CDR2 SYDVKM. The CDR3 totals 17 residues. CDR3 protein: CASSFQGKGAGIGTQYF. The CDR3 region has the DNA TGTGCCAGCAGTTTCCAGGGAAAGGGTGCGGGCATAGGTACGCAGTATTTT.

A word on this clonotype: One end of the junction does not line up with germline, which may come from a read error. This sequence joins TRBV5-4 and TRBJ2-3, with 15 nucleotides matching TRBD2. CDR3 length: 18 amino acids. Germline CDR1 reads SGHNT; CDR2 reads YYREEE (reference sequence). CDR3 coding DNA: TGTGTCAGCAGCCCTGGGGGGACTAGCGGGGGGACCACAGATACGCAGTATTTT. Amino acids: CVSSPGGTSGGTTDTQYF. Based on the CDR3 plus reference TRBV5-4 and TRBJ2-3, the full variable domain is ETGVTQSPTHLIKTRGQQVTLRCSSQSGHNTVSWYQQALGQGPQFIFQYYREEENGRGNFPPRFSGLQFPNYSSELNVNALELDDSALYLCVSSPGGTSGGTTDTQYFGPGTRLTVL.

As regards this clonotype: Given a much more abundant clone one base away, this may be a read error. The chain links TRBV12-3 or TRBV12-4 to TRBJ2-7; tentatively, D is TRBD2 (5 bases). Trimming left V 10 bases short and J 6 bases short, with 13 bases between. The CDR3 covers 11 residues. As DNA, the CDR3 is TGTGCCAACAGCTTAGGGAGCGAGCAGTACTTC. Its translation: CANSLGSEQYF.

The V and J genes are TRBV7-9 and TRBJ1-4, with 7 positions matching TRBD1. Losses at the gene ends were 5 bases for V and 5 bases for J; bases not matched to a gene: 14. CDR1 SEHNR and CDR2 FQNEAQ come from the germline V gene (reference sequence). This CDR3 is built from 17 residues. CDR3 bases: TGTGCCAGCAGCCCTTCCAGACGGACCAGGGGGAATGAAAAACTGTTTTTT. Amino acid sequence: CASSPSRRTRGNEKLFF. The variable domain in full, with the rest retrieved from reference TRBV7-9 and TRBJ1-4, is DTGVSQNPRHKITKRGQNVTFRCDPISEHNRLYWYRQTLGQGPEFLTYFQNEAQLEKSRLLSDRFSAERPKGSFSTLEIQRTEQGDSAMYLCASSPSRRTRGNEKLFFGSGTQLSVL.

On this clonotype: Mismatch with germline at one junction end may stem from a read error. This chain connects TRBV5-4 to TRBJ2-3; the D gene is possibly TRBD2 (5 bases). The germline gives CDR1 SGHNT, CDR2 YYREEE (reference sequence). CDR3 length: 13 residues. The CDR3 DNA reads TGTGCCAACAGCTTGGCCGGGGCAGATACGCAGTATTTT. Translating it yields CANSLAGADTQYF.

The sample holds many counts of this clonotype. The gene calls are TRBV10-2 and TRBJ2-3; D is undetermined. CDR3 size: 14 residues. CDR1 and CDR2 (germline): WSHSY, SAAADI. V was pared by 8 bases and J by 2 bases, with 14 bases between. CDR3 sequence: CASLRAHLTDTQYF. The CDR3, as DNA: TGCGCCAGCCTTCGAGCACACCTCACAGATACGCAGTATTTT.

Note on this clonotype: The CDR3 end shows no conserved phenylalanine or tryptophan, and so a read error is likely. The chain recombines TRBV7-2 with TRBJ1-4; D is unclear. The CDR3 covers 16 residues. In germline, CDR1 is SGHTA, CDR2 FQGNSA. The V end was cut by 4 bases, the J end by 6 bases, with 18 bases between. Here the CDR3 DNA reads TGTGCCAGCAGCTCCTTTCCGGGATCACGACATGAAAAACTGTTTCTT. Its protein product is CASSSFPGSRHEKLFL.

To note about this clonotype: A single base separates this from a much larger clone, so it may be a read error. The conserved phenylalanine or tryptophan is not found at the CDR3 terminus, so this likely reflects a read error. The V call is TRBV6-5, the J call TRBJ2-7; D is unclear. The CDR3 runs to 15 residues. V was shortened by 0 bases and J by 0 bases, with 9 bases between the two germline ends. The germline CDR1 and CDR2 sequences are MNHEY and SVGAGI. CDR3 sequence: CASSYSVGISYEQYI. The CDR3 nucleotides read TGTGCCAGCAGTTACTCGGTTGGGATCTCCTACGAGCAGTACATC.

CDR3 nucleotides: TGCAGCGGTGGGATGGGGGTTGGGGTCACTGAAGCTTTCTTT. Translation: CSGGMGVGVTEAFF. V usage is TRBV29-1 and J usage is TRBJ1-1; D is perhaps TRBD1 (5 bases). The ends were cut back, 7 bases at V and 4 bases at J, with 19 bases in the middle. Germline CDR1 reads SQVTM; CDR2 reads ANQGSEA. The CDR3 sequence is 14 residues long.

This clonotype has more than one count but fewer than ten. The V gene is TRBV6-1, the J gene TRBJ2-7; perhaps TRBD2 as D (6 bases). The CDR3 has 15 residues. V was cut by 6 bases and J by 0 bases, with 15 bases left in between. CDR1 and CDR2 (germline): MNHNS, SASEGT. CDR3 region: CASRSSGLASYEQYF. CDR3 coding DNA: TGTGCCAGCAGATCCTCGGGACTTGCCTCCTACGAGCAGTACTTC.

This clonotype was detected only a few times. The rearrangement links TRBV5-1 to TRBJ2-3; D is uncertain. V lost 3 bases, J lost 0 bases, and 8 bases lay in between. Germline values: CDR1 SGHRS, CDR2 YFSETQ. This CDR3 has 14 residues. The DNA of the CDR3 is TGCGCCAGCAGCTCGAGGCCTAGCACAGATACGCAGTATTTT. Residues: CASSSRPSTDTQYF.

Ten or more counts support this clonotype. The chain couples TRBV6-5 to TRBJ2-6; D is ambiguous. This CDR3 has 15 residues. Trimming stripped 8 bases from V and 4 bases from J, with 15 bases between. Germline CDR1 MNHEY, CDR2 SVGAGI. Here the CDR3 reads CASRGPSLGANVLTF. For the CDR3, the DNA is TGTGCCAGCCGTGGGCCGTCCCTCGGGGCCAACGTCCTGACTTTC.

The sample holds many counts of this clonotype. J is TRBJ2-3 and V is TRBV4-1; D is perhaps TRBD2 (5 bases). This CDR3 contains 14 residues. In germline, CDR1 is MGHRA, CDR2 YSYEKL. The V gene lost 3 bases and the J gene lost 2 bases, with 9 bases spanning the gap. The CDR3 DNA sequence: TGCGCCAGCAGCCACAAAGCGGTCACAGATACGCAGTATTTT. This encodes CASSHKAVTDTQYF.

As regards this clonotype: A read error is possible here, since a much larger clone lies one base away. The V gene is TRBV6-5, the J gene TRBJ2-2; TRBD1 is a possible D gene (5 bases). Germline CDR1 reads MNHEY; CDR2 reads SVGAGI. This CDR3 has 12 residues. The CDR3 sequence: CAGSRGTGELFF. CDR3 sequence (DNA): TGTGCCGGCAGTAGGGGCACCGGGGAGCTGTTTTTT.

This clonotype has a count of ten or more. The rearrangement uses TRBV6-6 and TRBJ1-3, with D perhaps TRBD1 (6 bases). Germline CDR1 is MNHNY and CDR2 is SVGAGI (reference sequence). The CDR3 consists of 14 residues. Trimming removed 5 bases at V and 9 bases at J, with 17 bases between. CDR3 sequence: CASSQTGRRPTIYF. The CDR3 DNA sequence: TGTGCCAGCAGTCAAACAGGGAGGAGGCCCACCATATATTTT.

To note about this clonotype: A read error may account for a junction end that differs from germline. This rearrangement joins TRBV7-3 to TRBJ2-1; unclear D gene. The CDR3 runs to 13 residues. Germline CDR1 is SGHTA and CDR2 is FQGTGA. The chain's CDR3 is CASSLTLAEKPFF. For the CDR3, the DNA is TGTGCCAGCAGCCTCACCCTCGCGGAGAAACCGTTCTTT.

To note about this clonotype: One junction end disagrees with the germline gene, perhaps due to a read error. The chain employs TRBV6-5 and TRBJ2-2; D may match TRBD1 or TRBD2 (5 bases each). This CDR3 contains 13 residues. Germline V gene sequence: CDR1 MNHEY, CDR2 SVGAGI. The CDR3 DNA sequence: TGTGCCAGCAGTGACAGAAGGACCGGGGACCTGTTTTTT. Encoded protein: CASSDRRTGDLFF.

In this sample, this clonotype turned up many times. The chain is built from TRBV6-2 or TRBV6-3 and TRBJ1-1; TRBD1 is a possible D gene (5 bases). The germline V gene has CDR1 MNHEY and CDR2 SVGEGT. The CDR3 runs 15 residues. Trimming took 6 bases from V and 3 from J, leaving 17 bases between them. Here the CDR3 reads CASRHSTDRYTEAFF. CDR3 nucleotides: TGTGCCAGCAGACACTCGACAGATAGGTACACTGAAGCTTTCTTT.

The table lists this clonotype with a few counts. A much larger clone differs by one base, so this may be a read error. This sequence joins TRBV10-2 and TRBJ2-3, with 12 bases identical to TRBD1. V shed 3 bases, J shed 11 bases, and the junction held 12 bases outside the gene matches. The CDR3 is made up of 16 amino acids. Germline CDR1 is WSHSY and CDR2 is SAAADI. CDR3 DNA: TGCGCCAGCAGTGACCGGGACAGGGGGCCCACTGGTATGCAGTATTTT. Translating gives CASSDRDRGPTGMQYF.